What follows are 3 T cell receptor beta chains derived from one specimen sequenced in a study of CD8+CD57+ T cells in acquired aplastic anemia. Using genomic DNA as the template, TCR beta VDJ and CDR3 profiling was carried out. TCRdb passed the reads through MiXCR, listing each CDR3 protein once. Here the sample spans about 170,000 distinct CDR3 sequences, 50% to 75% being singletons. The material sequenced was sorted CD4+, CD8+, or CD8+CD57+ T cells (not recorded which) from PBMCs. The origin of the receptors is a human donor in good health.

The rearrangement joins TRBV7-9 to TRBJ2-7; the match to TRBD1 covers 7 bases. J gave up 0 bases and V 2 bases, and 4 bases lay outside the gene matches. This CDR3 is 15 amino acids long. Germline-derived CDR1 and CDR2 are SEHNR and FQNEAQ (reference sequence). The CDR3 sequence: CASSLLTGFSYEQYF. The CDR3 DNA reads TGTGCCAGCAGCTTATTGACAGGGTTCTCCTACGAGCAGTACTTC.

The chain combines TRBV7-9 with TRBJ2-7, with D uncertain. The CDR3 covers 14 residues. The germline V and J ends were trimmed by 4 bases and 0 bases, with 10 bases remaining between them. CDR1 SEHNR and CDR2 FQNEAQ come from the germline V gene (reference sequence). CDR3 protein: CASSSTFGSYEQYF. The CDR3 DNA follows: TGTGCCAGCAGCTCAACATTCGGCTCCTACGAGCAGTACTTC.

The chain carries TRBV5-1 and TRBJ1-6; 8 bases fit TRBD1. Trimming at V came to 4 bases and at J to 9 bases, leaving 9 bases not matched to a gene. The CDR3 is 15 amino acids. CDR1 is SGHRS, CDR2 YFSETQ, per germline. The CDR3 loop is CASSPGQGGGSPLHF. DNA for the CDR3: TGCGCCAGCAGCCCAGGACAGGGAGGAGGTTCACCCCTCCACTTT.